This TCR beta chain was identified in a study of blood T cell repertoires in COVID-19. About the research overall: Collection of acute and convalescent COVID-19 samples took place in the United States, Italy and Spain.

This CDR3 is 13 amino acids long. The V gene lost 7 bases and the J gene lost 7 bases, with 16 bases spanning the gap. This clone was recorded once. Authors' methods: How many nucleated cells were present was estimated from reference gene primer amplification. Sequencing was performed with immunoSEQ multiplex PCR; in TCRdb, only in-frame clones are kept and a portion is missing. That table furnishes V, J and clone size, whereas the DNA furnished D and trimming. The sample consists of 150,000 to 200,000 clones, 80% to 90% of them appearing once. This receptor was obtained from a man aged 18 to 29 who had recovered from COVID-19. Sequencing was carried out using peripheral blood. The rearrangement joins TRBV12-3 or TRBV12-4 to TRBJ1-2, with D possibly matching TRBD1 (5 bases). CDR3 sequence reads: CASTGGVWGGYTF. The CDR3 bases are TGTGCCAGCACCGGGGGGGTTTGGGGTGGCTACACCTTC.